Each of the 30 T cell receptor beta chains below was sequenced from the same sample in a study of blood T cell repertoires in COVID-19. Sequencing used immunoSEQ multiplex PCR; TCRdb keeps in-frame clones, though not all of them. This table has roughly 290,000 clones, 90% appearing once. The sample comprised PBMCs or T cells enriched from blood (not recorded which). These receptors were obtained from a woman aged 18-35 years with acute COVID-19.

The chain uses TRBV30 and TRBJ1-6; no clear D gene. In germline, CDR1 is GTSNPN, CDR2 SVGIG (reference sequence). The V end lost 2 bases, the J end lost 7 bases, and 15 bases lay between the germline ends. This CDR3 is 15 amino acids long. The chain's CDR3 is CAWSRGAVSNSPLHF. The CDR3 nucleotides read TGTGCCTGGAGTCGAGGAGCGGTTAGCAATTCACCCCTCCACTTT.

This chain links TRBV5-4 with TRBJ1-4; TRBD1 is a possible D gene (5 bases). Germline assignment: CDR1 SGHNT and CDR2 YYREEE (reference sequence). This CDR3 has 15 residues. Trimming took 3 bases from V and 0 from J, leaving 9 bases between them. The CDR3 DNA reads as TGTGCCAGCAGCTCCACAGGAACAACTAATGAAAAACTGTTTTTT. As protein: CASSSTGTTNEKLFF. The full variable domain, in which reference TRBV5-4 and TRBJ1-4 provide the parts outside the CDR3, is ETGVTQSPTHLIKTRGQQVTLRCSSQSGHNTVSWYQQALGQGPQFIFQYYREEENGRGNFPPRFSGLQFPNYSSELNVNALELDDSALYLCASSSTGTTNEKLFFGSGTQLSVL.

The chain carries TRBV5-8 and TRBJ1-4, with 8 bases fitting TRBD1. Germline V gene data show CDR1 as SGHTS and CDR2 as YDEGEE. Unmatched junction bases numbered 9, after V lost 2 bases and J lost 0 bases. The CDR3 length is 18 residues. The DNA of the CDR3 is TGTGCCAGCAGCTTCGGAACAGGGGGAACTGCAACTAATGAAAAACTGTTTTTT. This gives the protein CASSFGTGGTATNEKLFF.

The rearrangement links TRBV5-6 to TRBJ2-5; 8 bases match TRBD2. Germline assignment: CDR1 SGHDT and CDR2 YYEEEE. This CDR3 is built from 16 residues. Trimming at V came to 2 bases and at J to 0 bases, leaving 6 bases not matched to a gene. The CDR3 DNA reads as TGTGCCAGCAGCTTTAGTACGGGAGGGTACCAAGAGACCCAGTACTTC. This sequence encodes CASSFSTGGYQETQYF.

CDR3 loop: CASSYGPINSPLHF. As DNA, the CDR3 is TGTGCCAGCAGTTATGGTCCTATTAATTCACCCCTCCACTTT. The gene calls are TRBV6-6 and TRBJ1-6; no definite D call. Trimming pared 3 bases from V and 6 bases from J, leaving 9 bases between. The CDR3 extends over 14 amino acids. The germline V gene has CDR1 MNHNY and CDR2 SVGAGI (reference sequence).

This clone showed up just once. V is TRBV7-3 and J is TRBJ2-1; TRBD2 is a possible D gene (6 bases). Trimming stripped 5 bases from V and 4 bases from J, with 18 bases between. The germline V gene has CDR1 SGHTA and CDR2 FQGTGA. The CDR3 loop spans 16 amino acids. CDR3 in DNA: TGTGCCAGCAGCAAGGGCCCAGCGGGTGAATACAATGAGCAGTTCTTC. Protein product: CASSKGPAGEYNEQFF.

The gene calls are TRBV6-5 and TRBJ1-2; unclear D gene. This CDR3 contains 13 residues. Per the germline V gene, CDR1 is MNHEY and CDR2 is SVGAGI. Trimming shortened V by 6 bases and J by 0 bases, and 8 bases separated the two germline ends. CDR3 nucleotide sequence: TGTGCCAGCAGCGCCGGAGCTAACTATGGCTACACCTTC. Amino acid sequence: CASSAGANYGYTF.

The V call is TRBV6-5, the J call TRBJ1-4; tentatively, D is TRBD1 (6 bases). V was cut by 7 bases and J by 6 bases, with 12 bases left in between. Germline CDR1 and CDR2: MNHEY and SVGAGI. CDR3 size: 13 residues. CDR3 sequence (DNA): TGTGCCAGCAACCCCAGGGGCGATGAAAAACTGTTTTTT. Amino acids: CASNPRGDEKLFF.

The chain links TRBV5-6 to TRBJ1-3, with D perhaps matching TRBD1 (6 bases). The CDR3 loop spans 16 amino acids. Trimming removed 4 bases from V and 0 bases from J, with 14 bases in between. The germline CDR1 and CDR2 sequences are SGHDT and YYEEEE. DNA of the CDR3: TGTGCCAGCAGCACCAAAATCAGGGGCTCTGGAAACACCATATATTTT. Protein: CASSTKIRGSGNTIYF.

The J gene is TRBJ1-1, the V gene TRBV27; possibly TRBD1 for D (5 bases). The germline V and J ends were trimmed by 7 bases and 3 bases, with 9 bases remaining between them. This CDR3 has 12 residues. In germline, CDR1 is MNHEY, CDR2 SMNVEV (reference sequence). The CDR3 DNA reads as TGTGCCAGCATCGGGGGAGACACTGAAGCTTTCTTT. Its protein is CASIGGDTEAFF.

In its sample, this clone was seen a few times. The CDR3 DNA sequence: TGTGCCAGCAACCTAGCGATTTCGGCCGGGGAGCTGTTTTTT. Amino acids: CASNLAISAGELFF. This sequence joins TRBV2 and TRBJ2-2; possible D gene TRBD2, 6 bases. Trimming left V 7 bases short and J 6 bases short, with 15 bases between. Germline V CDR1 and CDR2: SNHLY, FYNNEI. The CDR3 is made up of 14 amino acids.

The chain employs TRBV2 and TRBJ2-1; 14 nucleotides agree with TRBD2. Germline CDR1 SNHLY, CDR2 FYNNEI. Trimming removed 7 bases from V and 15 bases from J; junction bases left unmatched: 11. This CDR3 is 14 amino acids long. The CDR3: CASTLGLAGVGGFF. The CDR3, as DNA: TGTGCCAGCACCCTGGGACTAGCGGGAGTTGGGGGGTTCTTC.

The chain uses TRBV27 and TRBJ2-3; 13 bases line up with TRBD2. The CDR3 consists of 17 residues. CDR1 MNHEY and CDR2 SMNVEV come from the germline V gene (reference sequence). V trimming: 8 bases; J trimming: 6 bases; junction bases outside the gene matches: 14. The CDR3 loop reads CASLFRTSGSFPDTQYF. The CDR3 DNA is TGTGCCAGCCTCTTTAGGACTAGCGGGAGTTTTCCGGATACGCAGTATTTT.

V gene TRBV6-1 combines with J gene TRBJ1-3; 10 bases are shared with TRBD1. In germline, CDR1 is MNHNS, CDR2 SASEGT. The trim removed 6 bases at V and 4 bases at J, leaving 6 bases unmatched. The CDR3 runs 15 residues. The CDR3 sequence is CASRAGTGDGNTIYF. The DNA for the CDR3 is TGTGCCAGCAGGGCCGGGACAGGGGACGGAAACACCATATATTTT.

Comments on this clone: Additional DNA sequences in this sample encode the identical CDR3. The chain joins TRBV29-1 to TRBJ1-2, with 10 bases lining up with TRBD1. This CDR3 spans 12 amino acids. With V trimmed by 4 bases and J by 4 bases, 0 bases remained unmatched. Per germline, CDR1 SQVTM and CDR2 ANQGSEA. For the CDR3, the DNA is TGCAGCGTTGGGACAGGGGGCTATGGCTACACCTTC. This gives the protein CSVGTGGYGYTF.

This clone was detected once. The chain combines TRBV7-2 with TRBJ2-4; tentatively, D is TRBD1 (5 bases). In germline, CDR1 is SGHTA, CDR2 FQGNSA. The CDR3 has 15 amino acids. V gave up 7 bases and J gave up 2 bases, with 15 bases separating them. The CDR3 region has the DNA TGTGCCAGCACCCTGGGTGGGGCGTCCAAAAACATTCAGTACTTC. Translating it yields CASTLGGASKNIQYF.

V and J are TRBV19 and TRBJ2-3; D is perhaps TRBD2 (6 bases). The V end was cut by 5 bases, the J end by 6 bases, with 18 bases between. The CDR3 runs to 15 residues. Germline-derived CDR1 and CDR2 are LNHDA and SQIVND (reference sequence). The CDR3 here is CASSGDSPGMDTQYF. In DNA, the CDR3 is TGTGCCAGTAGTGGGGACTCACCGGGAATGGATACGCAGTATTTT.

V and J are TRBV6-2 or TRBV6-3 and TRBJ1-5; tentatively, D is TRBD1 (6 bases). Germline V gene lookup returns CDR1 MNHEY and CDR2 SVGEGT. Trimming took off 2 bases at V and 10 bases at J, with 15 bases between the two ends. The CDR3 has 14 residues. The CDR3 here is CASSYVGGENPQHF. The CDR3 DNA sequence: TGTGCCAGCAGTTACGTAGGGGGAGAGAATCCCCAGCATTTT.

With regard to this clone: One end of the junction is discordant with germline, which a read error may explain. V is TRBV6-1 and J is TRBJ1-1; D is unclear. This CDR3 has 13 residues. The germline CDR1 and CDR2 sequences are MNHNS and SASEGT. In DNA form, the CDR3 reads TGTGCCAGCAGGGAAGGAGGGCTACCTGAAGCTTTCTTT. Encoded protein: CASREGGLPEAFF.

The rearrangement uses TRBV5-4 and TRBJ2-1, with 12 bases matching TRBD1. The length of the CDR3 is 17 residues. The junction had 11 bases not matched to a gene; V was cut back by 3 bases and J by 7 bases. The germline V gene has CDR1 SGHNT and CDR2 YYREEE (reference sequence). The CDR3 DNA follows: TGTGCCAGCAGCTCCCACGCGGGACAGGGGGCGGGTAATGAGCAGTTCTTC. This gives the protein CASSSHAGQGAGNEQFF.

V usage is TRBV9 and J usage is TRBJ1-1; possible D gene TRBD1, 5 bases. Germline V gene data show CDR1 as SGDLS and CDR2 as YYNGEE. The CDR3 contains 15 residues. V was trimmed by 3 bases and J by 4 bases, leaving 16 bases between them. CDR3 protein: CASSAGGGVATEAFF. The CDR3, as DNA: TGTGCCAGCAGCGCTGGGGGAGGGGTGGCCACTGAAGCTTTCTTT.

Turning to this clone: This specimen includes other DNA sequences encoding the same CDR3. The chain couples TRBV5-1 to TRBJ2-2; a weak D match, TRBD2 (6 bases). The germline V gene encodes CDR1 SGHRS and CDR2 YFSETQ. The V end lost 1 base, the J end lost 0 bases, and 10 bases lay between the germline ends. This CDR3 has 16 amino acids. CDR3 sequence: CASSLPGTANTGELFF. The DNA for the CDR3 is TGCGCCAGCAGCTTGCCCGGGACTGCGAACACCGGGGAGCTGTTTTTT.

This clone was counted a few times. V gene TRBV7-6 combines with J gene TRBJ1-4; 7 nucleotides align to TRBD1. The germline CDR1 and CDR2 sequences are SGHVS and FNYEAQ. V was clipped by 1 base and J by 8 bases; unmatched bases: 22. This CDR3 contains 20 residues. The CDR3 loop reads CASSLGARQGWLHPAEKLFF. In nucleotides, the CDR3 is TGTGCCAGCAGCTTAGGGGCGCGACAGGGATGGCTCCACCCGGCGGAAAAACTGTTTTTT.

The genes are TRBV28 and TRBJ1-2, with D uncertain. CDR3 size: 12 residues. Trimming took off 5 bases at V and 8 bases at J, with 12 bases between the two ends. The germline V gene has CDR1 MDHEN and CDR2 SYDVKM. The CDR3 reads CASSPRLWGYTF. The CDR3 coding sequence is TGTGCCAGCAGTCCCAGACTCTGGGGCTACACCTTC.

In DNA form, the CDR3 reads TGCGCCAGCAGCTTGCGGGGTGAGACCGGGGAGCTGTTTTTT. It yields the protein CASSLRGETGELFF. The genes are TRBV5-1 and TRBJ2-2, with TRBD2 as a possible D gene (5 bases). In germline, CDR1 is SGHRS, CDR2 YFSETQ. The CDR3 has 14 residues. The V gene lost 1 base and the J gene lost 5 bases, with 9 bases spanning the gap. The full variable domain, in which reference TRBV5-1 and TRBJ2-2 provide the parts outside the CDR3, is KAGVTQTPRYLIKTRGQQVTLSCSPISGHRSVSWYQQTPGQGLQFLFEYFSETQRNKGNFPGRFSGRQFSNSRSEMNVSTLELGDSALYLCASSLRGETGELFFGEGSRLTVL.

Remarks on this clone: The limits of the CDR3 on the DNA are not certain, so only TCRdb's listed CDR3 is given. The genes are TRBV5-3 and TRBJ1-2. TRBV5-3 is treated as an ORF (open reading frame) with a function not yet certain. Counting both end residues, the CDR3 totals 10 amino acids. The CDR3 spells CARSFGVGTF.

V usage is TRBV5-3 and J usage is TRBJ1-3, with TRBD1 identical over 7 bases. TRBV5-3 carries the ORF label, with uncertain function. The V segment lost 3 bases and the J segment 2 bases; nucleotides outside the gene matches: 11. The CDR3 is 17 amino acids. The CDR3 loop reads CARSSTRGMPTGNTIYF. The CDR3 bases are TGTGCCAGAAGCTCCACCAGGGGGATGCCCACTGGAAACACCATATATTTT.

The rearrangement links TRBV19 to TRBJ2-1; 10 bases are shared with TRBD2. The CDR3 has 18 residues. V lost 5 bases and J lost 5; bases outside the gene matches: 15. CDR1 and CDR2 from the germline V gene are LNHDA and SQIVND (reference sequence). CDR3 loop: CASSRHSVAGLANNEQFF. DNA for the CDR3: TGTGCCAGTAGTCGACACAGCGTTGCGGGACTAGCGAACAATGAGCAGTTCTTC.

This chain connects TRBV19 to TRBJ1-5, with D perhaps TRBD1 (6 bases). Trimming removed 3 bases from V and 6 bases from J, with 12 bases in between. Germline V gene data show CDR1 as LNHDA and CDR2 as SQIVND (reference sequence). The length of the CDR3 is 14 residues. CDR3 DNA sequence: TGTGCCAGTAGTATCGAGGGGGGGTCTCAGCCCCAGCATTTT. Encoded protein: CASSIEGGSQPQHF.

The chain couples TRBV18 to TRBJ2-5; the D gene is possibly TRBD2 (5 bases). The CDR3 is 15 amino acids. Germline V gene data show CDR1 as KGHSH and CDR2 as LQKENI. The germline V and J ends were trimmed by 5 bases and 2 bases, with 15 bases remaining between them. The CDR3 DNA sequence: TGTGCCAGCTCAAGGCCTCATGAGGGTCAAGAGACCCAGTACTTC. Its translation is CASSRPHEGQETQYF.